These T cell receptor beta chains were read from a single sample in a study of CD4 T cells in relation to SARS-CoV-2 and coronaviruses. Assay: immunoSEQ multiplex PCR; the TCRdb copy retains only in-frame clones and omits some. Of 9,000 to 13,000 clones listed, about 81% are singletons. No antigen has been identified for these receptors. Sequenced: CD4+ T cells from PBMCs, cultured in vitro. These receptors were taken from a human donor in good health. The CDR3 runs from the conserved cysteine through the conserved F or W. D genes are given only for firm matches. Some rows mark clone size as missing; the rest say once, few, many or name a class of expanded clone.

d_call j_call clone_size v_call cdr3_nt cdr3_aa
TRBD1 TRBJ2-7 once TRBV27 TGTGCCAGCAGTAGGAAAACCCCGGGACAGGGAGGATACGAGCAGTACTTC CASSRKTPGQGGYEQYF
TRBD1 TRBJ1-5 - TRBV6-2/TRBV6-3 TGTGCCAGCAGCCGGACAGGGGATAATCAGCCCCAGCATTTT CASSRTGDNQPQHF
- TRBJ2-3 - TRBV5-1 TGCGCCAGCAGCTTAGGTAGTTACAGGATCGATACGCAGTATTTT CASSLGSYRIDTQYF
- TRBJ2-1 few TRBV6-1 TGTGCCAGCAGTAAACAGGGTCCCTACAATGAGCAGTTCTTC CASSKQGPYNEQFF
- TRBJ2-7 few TRBV11-2 TGTGCCAGCAGCTTAGTTGAGGGGTACGAGCAGTACTTC CASSLVEGYEQYF
- TRBJ2-3 once TRBV9 TGTGCCAGCAGCGTTCTCTGGGACTCGGAAACGCAGTATTTT CASSVLWDSETQYF
TRBD1 TRBJ2-7 once TRBV7-8 TGTGCCAGCAGCCCCCAGACAGGGCCCTACGAGCAGTACTTC CASSPQTGPYEQYF
- TRBJ1-1 - TRBV7-3 TGTGCCAGCAGCCCCGGACACCAGAACACTGAAGCTTTCTTT CASSPGHQNTEAFF
- TRBJ2-3 - TRBV10-3 TGTGCCATCAGTGAGCCCGTCGGGGCGGGAGATACGCAGTATTTT CAISEPVGAGDTQYF
- TRBJ1-6 few TRBV5-1 TGCGCCAGCAGTCTGGGGGGGGGAAATTCACCCCTCCACTTT CASSLGGGNSPLHF
- TRBJ1-1 - TRBV7-9 TGTGCCAGCAGCTTAATGGCAGCCACTGAAGCTTTCTTT CASSLMAATEAFF
TRBD1 TRBJ2-7 - TRBV25-1 TGTGCCAGCAGTGGACTCTCGGACAGGGGGCGCCCCGTCTACGAGCAGTACTTC CASSGLSDRGRPVYEQYF
- TRBJ2-7 - TRBV5-1 TGCGCCAGCACCTACTCCCAGGGCTCCTACGAGCAGTACTTC CASTYSQGSYEQYF
- TRBJ2-3 - TRBV2 TGTGCCTGGCCCCCCAAGGGCGGTTTAACAGATACGCAGTATTTT CAWPPKGGLTDTQYF
- TRBJ2-7 few TRBV18 TGTGCCAGCTCAATCGTGGGCGAGCAGTACTTC CASSIVGEQYF
- TRBJ1-1 - TRBV7-8 TGTGCCAGCAGCTCCCAGATAAACAGGGATGTACGCACTGAAGCTTTCTTT CASSSQINRDVRTEAFF
- TRBJ1-3 - TRBV28 TGTGCCAGCATCCCCAGTTCCTTGTTTTCCTCTGGAAACACCATATATTTT CASIPSSLFSSGNTIYF
TRBD2 TRBJ2-1 once TRBV27 TGTGCCAGCAGTTCCTCCGTTCTAGCGGGAGGTGACAATGAGCAGTTCTTC CASSSSVLAGGDNEQFF
TRBD2 TRBJ2-3 - TRBV24-1 TGTGCCACCAGTGACCCTGGGACTAGCGGGCCGGATACGCAGTATTTT CATSDPGTSGPDTQYF
TRBD1 TRBJ1-5 - TRBV5-1 TGCGCCAGCAGCTTGCTAGGGGGCGTCCAGCCCCAGCATTTT CASSLLGGVQPQHF
TRBD1 TRBJ1-2 - TRBV2 TGTGCCAGCAGTGAAGAGGGACAGGGTCGAGGTGGCTACACCTTC CASSEEGQGRGGYTF
TRBD1 TRBJ2-2 - TRBV6-6 TGTGCCAGCCAGGGACAGGGGAACACCGGGGAGCTGTTTTTT CASQGQGNTGELFF
- TRBJ2-1 - TRBV20-1 TGCAGTGCTAGATTCGGCTCAGAGCAGTTCTTC CSARFGSEQFF
- TRBJ1-1 - TRBV6-5 TGTGCCAGCAGTTCACCCGAGGGCTTGAACACTGAAGCTTTCTTT CASSSPEGLNTEAFF
TRBD1 TRBJ2-1 once TRBV7-2 TGTGCCAGCGGCCACCATGGGACAGGGGGTAGGAATGAGCAGTTCTTC CASGHHGTGGRNEQFF
TRBD1 TRBJ1-1 - TRBV6-2/TRBV6-3 TGTGCCAGCAGTCCCAGGGGGCGCGGAGCTTTCTTT CASSPRGRGAFF
TRBD1 TRBJ2-5 - TRBV5-1 TGCGCCAGCAGTCAGACCGGGACAGGGGGCATAAAGACCCAGTACTTC CASSQTGTGGIKTQYF
- TRBJ1-6 - TRBV6-5 TGTGCCAGCAGTTACGCAAATTCACCCCTCCACTTT CASSYANSPLHF
- TRBJ2-7 - TRBV19 TGTGCCAGTAGTAAAGGGCAGTTCCTTCCTCCCTTCGAGCAGTACTTC CASSKGQFLPPFEQYF